These T cell receptor beta chains were read from a single sample in a study of T cells in Graves' hyperthyroidism and ophthalmopathy. TCRdb re-called the multiplex PCR reads with MiXCR, one entry per CDR3 protein. This sample has about 320,000 distinct CDR3 sequences, with 15% to 20% found just once. Sequencing was carried out using blood. The receptors originated from a man under 40 with Graves' hyperthyroidism. Both conserved end residues are trimmed from each CDR3.

V	J	CDR3
TRBV6-1	TRBJ2-3	ASNTPRGPDTQY
TRBV12-3/TRBV12-4	TRBJ1-6	ASSLGGSYNSPLH
TRBV20-1	TRBJ1-2	SAPDPGDLLDEYGYT
TRBV3-1	TRBJ2-1	ASSLHSGRSYNEQF
TRBV9	TRBJ2-2	ASSSRASSGELF
TRBV24-1	TRBJ2-7	ATSDSQSPGEEQY
TRBV24-1	TRBJ2-1	ATSAWTSGSNEQF
TRBV7-3	TRBJ2-5	ASSLLGQGGLETQY
TRBV4-1	TRBJ2-7	ASSGSSQRGSSYEQY
TRBV11-3	TRBJ2-5	ASTGRTGLQFETQY
TRBV12-3/TRBV12-4	TRBJ1-6	ASSLTDRANSPLH
TRBV2	TRBJ2-7	ASSPGSPEQY
TRBV27	TRBJ1-5	ASSSSADSNQPQH
TRBV4-1	TRBJ2-7	ASSQVGGDSSYEQY
TRBV27	TRBJ2-3	ASRTSGSLPQDTQY
TRBV19	TRBJ1-5	ASSVERAASNQPQH
TRBV29-1	TRBJ2-1	SHRGRKKGSYNEQF
TRBV6-2/TRBV6-3	TRBJ2-7	ASSSLAGREQY
TRBV10-1	TRBJ2-7	ASSEWRLAGVDEQY
TRBV30	TRBJ2-3	AWTPQGGADTQY
TRBV19	TRBJ2-5	ASSVGQGDQETQY
TRBV30	TRBJ1-5	AWSGGRQRGYSNQPQH
TRBV6-1	TRBJ1-6	ASSLLTGAISPLH
TRBV6-2/TRBV6-3	TRBJ2-2	ASSYWVRGVLF
TRBV9	TRBJ1-3	ASSTGLPSGNTIY
TRBV12-3/TRBV12-4	TRBJ1-5	ASSFGTGVRSNQPQH
TRBV18	TRBJ1-5	ASSPRGDQPQH
TRBV3-1	TRBJ1-2	ASSRDRDAGYGYT
TRBV12-3/TRBV12-4	TRBJ2-7	ASRGLAGTIRSSYEQY
TRBV15	TRBJ2-7	ATSGRQAAGEQY
TRBV28	TRBJ1-2	ASSPHRGRSYGYT
TRBV2	TRBJ2-5	ASSEALALETQY
TRBV7-9	TRBJ1-2	ASSSDLGYGYT
TRBV10-3	TRBJ1-1	AISRTKPEAF
TRBV14	TRBJ2-7	ASSRLATYYEQY
TRBV20-1	TRBJ1-2	SARNRARGNGYT
TRBV7-9	TRBJ2-5	ASSLVTGEFQETQY
TRBV7-3	TRBJ1-1	ASSPRGLNTEAF
TRBV6-1	TRBJ1-6	ASSAEESSPLH
TRBV11-2	TRBJ2-1	ASSPIAGQGAGEQF
TRBV18	TRBJ2-2	ASSPPLETGELF
TRBV12-3/TRBV12-4	TRBJ2-1	ASTPRLAVLGSYNEQF
TRBV20-1	TRBJ2-2	SARDQKGLAGVDAGELF
TRBV10-3	TRBJ2-1	AASSGNLNEQF
TRBV9	TRBJ2-1	ASSHVWRGNEQF
TRBV7-9	TRBJ2-3	ASSPRSRADTQY
TRBV3-1	TRBJ1-2	ASYSGGGGYT